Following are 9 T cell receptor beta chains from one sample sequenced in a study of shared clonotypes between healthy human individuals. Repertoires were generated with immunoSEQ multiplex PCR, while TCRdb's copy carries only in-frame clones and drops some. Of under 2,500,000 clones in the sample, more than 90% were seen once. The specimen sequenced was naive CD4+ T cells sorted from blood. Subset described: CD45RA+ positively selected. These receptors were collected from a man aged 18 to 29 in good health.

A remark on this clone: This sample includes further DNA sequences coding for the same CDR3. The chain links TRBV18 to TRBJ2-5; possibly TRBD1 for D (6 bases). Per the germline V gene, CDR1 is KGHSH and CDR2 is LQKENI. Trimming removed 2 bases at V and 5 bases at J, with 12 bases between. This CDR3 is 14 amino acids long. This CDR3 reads CASSPTGQGETQYF. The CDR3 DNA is TGTGCCAGCTCACCAACAGGGCAGGGGGAGACCCAGTACTTC.

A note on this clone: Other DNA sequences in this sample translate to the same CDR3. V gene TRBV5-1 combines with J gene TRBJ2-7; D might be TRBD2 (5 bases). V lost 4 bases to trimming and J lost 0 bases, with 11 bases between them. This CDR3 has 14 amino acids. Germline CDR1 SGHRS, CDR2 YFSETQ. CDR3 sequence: CASSLLGSSYEQYF. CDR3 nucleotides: TGCGCCAGCAGCCTCCTGGGGAGCTCCTACGAGCAGTACTTC.

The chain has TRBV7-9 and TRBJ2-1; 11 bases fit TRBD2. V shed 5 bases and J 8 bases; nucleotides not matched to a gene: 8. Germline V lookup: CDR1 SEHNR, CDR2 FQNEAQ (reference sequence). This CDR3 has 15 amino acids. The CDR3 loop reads CASSPGTSGSDEQFF. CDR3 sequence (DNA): TGTGCCAGCAGCCCCGGGACTAGCGGATCCGATGAGCAGTTCTTC.

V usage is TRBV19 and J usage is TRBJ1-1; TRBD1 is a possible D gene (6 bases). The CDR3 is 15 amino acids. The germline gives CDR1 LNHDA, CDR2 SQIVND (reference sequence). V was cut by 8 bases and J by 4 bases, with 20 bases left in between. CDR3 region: CASGNSGGASTEAFF. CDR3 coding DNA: TGTGCCAGTGGGAACAGCGGGGGGGCTTCCACTGAAGCTTTCTTT.

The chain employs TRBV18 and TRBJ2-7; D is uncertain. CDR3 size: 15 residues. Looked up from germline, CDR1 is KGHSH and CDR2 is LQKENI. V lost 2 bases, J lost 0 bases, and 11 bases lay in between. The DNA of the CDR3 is TGTGCCAGCTCACCAGACTGGGCCAGCTCCTACGAGCAGTACTTC. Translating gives CASSPDWASSYEQYF. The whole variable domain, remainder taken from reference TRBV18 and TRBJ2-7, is NAGVMQNPRHLVRRRGQEARLRCSPMKGHSHVYWYRQLPEEGLKFMVYLQKENIIDESGMPKERFSAEFPKEGPSILRIQQVVRGDSAAYFCASSPDWASSYEQYFGPGTRLTVT.

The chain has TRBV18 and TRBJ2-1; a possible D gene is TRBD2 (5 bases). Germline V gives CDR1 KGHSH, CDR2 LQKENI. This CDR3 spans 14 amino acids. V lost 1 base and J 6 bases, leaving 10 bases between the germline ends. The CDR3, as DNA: TGTGCCAGCTCACCACAGACTACCGGCAATGAGCAGTTCTTC. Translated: CASSPQTTGNEQFF. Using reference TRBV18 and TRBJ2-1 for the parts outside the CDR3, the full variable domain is NAGVMQNPRHLVRRRGQEARLRCSPMKGHSHVYWYRQLPEEGLKFMVYLQKENIIDESGMPKERFSAEFPKEGPSILRIQQVVRGDSAAYFCASSPQTTGNEQFFGPGTRLTVL.

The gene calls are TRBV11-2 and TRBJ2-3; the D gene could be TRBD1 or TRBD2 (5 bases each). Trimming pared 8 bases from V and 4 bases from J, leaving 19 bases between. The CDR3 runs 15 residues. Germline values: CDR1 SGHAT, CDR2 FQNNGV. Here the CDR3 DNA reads TGTGCCAGCGGACTTTTGGGGGAACCACCAGATACGCAGTATTTT. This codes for CASGLLGEPPDTQYF. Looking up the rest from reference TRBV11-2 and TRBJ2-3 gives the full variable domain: EAGVAQSPRYKIIEKRQSVAFWCNPISGHATLYWYQQILGQGPKLLIQFQNNGVVDDSQLPKDRFSAERLKGVDSTLKIQPAKLEDSAVYLCASGLLGEPPDTQYFGPGTRLTVL.

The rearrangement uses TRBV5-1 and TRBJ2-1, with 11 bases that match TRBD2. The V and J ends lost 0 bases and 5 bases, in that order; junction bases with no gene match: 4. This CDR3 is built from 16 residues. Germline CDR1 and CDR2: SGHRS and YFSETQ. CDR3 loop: CASSLESSGGNNEQFF. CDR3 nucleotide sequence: TGCGCCAGCAGCTTGGAGTCTAGCGGGGGGAACAATGAGCAGTTCTTC.

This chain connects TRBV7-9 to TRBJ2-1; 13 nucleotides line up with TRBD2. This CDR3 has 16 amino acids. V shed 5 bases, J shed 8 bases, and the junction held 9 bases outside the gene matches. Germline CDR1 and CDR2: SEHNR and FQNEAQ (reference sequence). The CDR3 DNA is TGTGCCAGCAGCCCAACCGGGACTAGCGGGAACCATGAGCAGTTCTTC. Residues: CASSPTGTSGNHEQFF.